A single sample is the source of the 8 T cell receptor beta chains below, sequenced in a study of blood T cell repertoires in COVID-19. Assay: immunoSEQ multiplex PCR; the TCRdb copy retains only in-frame clones and omits some. The sample contains approximately 84,000 clones, about three quarters of which appear only once. Sequencing used peripheral blood. The receptors originated from a man aged 45-65 years with active or convalescent COVID-19.

The chain couples TRBV5-1 to TRBJ2-1, with a possible D match to TRBD2 (7 bases). CDR1 and CDR2 from the germline V gene are SGHRS and YFSETQ. V was pared by 4 bases and J by 0 bases, with 23 bases between. The CDR3 loop spans 19 amino acids. CDR3 DNA: TGCGCCAGCAGCCAAGGGGGGCGGGGGACGGCGGCCTCCTACAATGAGCAGTTCTTC. This encodes CASSQGGRGTAASYNEQFF.

The rearrangement joins TRBV5-1 to TRBJ1-1; D might be TRBD1 (5 bases). Germline V gene sequence: CDR1 SGHRS, CDR2 YFSETQ. V lost 1 base and J lost 1, with 8 bases in between. CDR3 length: 14 amino acids. CDR3 amino acids: CASSLLGQNTEAFF. For the CDR3, the DNA is TGCGCCAGCAGCTTGTTAGGACAGAACACTGAAGCTTTCTTT.

The chain recombines TRBV19 with TRBJ2-3, with 11 bases fitting TRBD2. CDR3 length equals 16 residues. Looked up from germline, CDR1 is LNHDA and CDR2 is SQIVND (reference sequence). Trimming removed 2 bases from V and 2 bases from J; junction bases left unmatched: 3. As DNA, the CDR3 is TGTGCCAGTAGTATACTAGCGGGGGGCTCCACAGATACGCAGTATTTT. Amino acids: CASSILAGGSTDTQYF.

The chain uses TRBV6-2 or TRBV6-3 and TRBJ2-3; the match to TRBD2 covers 15 bases. CDR3 length: 17 residues. Germline CDR1 MNHEY, CDR2 SVGEGT. With 3 bases clipped from V and 7 bases from J, the junction kept 8 bases outside the gene matches. The DNA of the CDR3 is TGTGCCAGCAGTTATCCGGGACTAGCGGGGGGCGCACATACGCAGTATTTT. Translated: CASSYPGLAGGAHTQYF.

The V call is TRBV24-1, the J call TRBJ2-5, with D possibly being TRBD1 (6 bases). Germline-derived CDR1 and CDR2 are KGHDR and SFDVKD. V shed 0 bases and J shed 4 bases, with 11 bases lying between them. The CDR3 covers 15 residues. The CDR3 coding sequence is TGTGCCACCAGTGATTTGGTGGGGGCCGGAGAGACCCAGTACTTC. The encoded protein is CATSDLVGAGETQYF.

This chain uses TRBV4-3 with TRBJ2-7; 11 bases fit TRBD1. Looked up from germline, CDR1 is LGHNA and CDR2 is YSLEER. This CDR3 is built from 13 residues. After removal of 4 bases from V and 6 bases from J, the junction contained 2 bases not matched to a gene. For the CDR3, the DNA is TGCGCCAGCAGCCTGGGACAGGGGGTCGAGCAGTACTTC. Translating it yields CASSLGQGVEQYF.

The chain joins TRBV11-2 to TRBJ2-1, with 8 bases identical to TRBD1. This CDR3 is 14 amino acids long. The trim removed 5 bases at V and 5 bases at J, leaving 5 bases unmatched. Germline V gene lookup returns CDR1 SGHAT and CDR2 FQNNGV. In nucleotides, the CDR3 is TGTGCCAGCAGCGTATGGACAGGGAACAATGAGCAGTTCTTC. Encoded protein: CASSVWTGNNEQFF.

The genes are TRBV7-8 and TRBJ2-3, with D possibly matching TRBD2 (5 bases). Germline CDR1 is SGHVS and CDR2 is FQNEAQ. Trimming removed 8 bases at V and 1 base at J, with 16 bases between. The CDR3 is 15 residues long. The DNA of the CDR3 is TGTGCCAGCGCCCGGGGTGGCGCAGGCACAGATACGCAGTATTTT. This gives the protein CASARGGAGTDTQYF.